These 5 T cell receptor beta chains share one sample of origin, sequenced in a study of CD8+ T cells in alopecia areata (dated by TCRdb to 2016 to 2019). The protocol used for the library was the immunoSEQ multiplex PCR assay. To provide template for TCR sequencing, every sample had RNA extracted and reverse transcribed into cDNA. Imported from immuneACCESS, the table was reduced by TCRdb to in-frame sequences with V and J called. These copies leave out some clones; in studies compared against another copy, an unresolved V gene accounts for under half, and the cause of the remainder is not known. The sample table lists approximately 200,000 clones, approximately 40% of them with a count of one. The ten largest clonotypes hold about 2.4% of the sample. Read against the paper, the sample's treatment or condition label means: oral pan-JAK inhibitor, 5-10 mg twice daily. Material: CD4+ T cells sorted from blood, obtained between weeks 36 and 40, from a patient treated with tofacitinib. These receptors were taken from a human donor with alopecia areata.

The rearrangement uses TRBV11-2 and TRBJ2-2; possibly TRBD1 or TRBD2 for D (6 bases each). There are 15 residues in the CDR3. Germline V gene sequence: CDR1 SGHAT, CDR2 FQNNGV. V lost 5 bases, J lost 9 bases, and 19 bases lay in between. The CDR3, as DNA: TGTGCCAGCAGCGCTTGGACAGCGGGCCGCCGGGAGCTGTTTTTT. It specifies CASSAWTAGRRELFF.

The chain employs TRBV6-1 and TRBJ2-5; TRBD2 is a possible D gene (6 bases). Trimming cost V 4 bases and J 2 bases, with 11 bases left between them. This CDR3 has 14 residues. In germline, CDR1 is MNHNS, CDR2 SASEGT. The CDR3 DNA reads as TGTGCCAGCAGTGCGGGACTCCTTCAAGAGACCCAGTACTTC. Residues: CASSAGLLQETQYF.

There are a few counts of this clone. J is TRBJ2-7 and V is TRBV11-2; the match to TRBD2 covers 7 bases. Germline CDR1 SGHAT, CDR2 FQNNGV. J was trimmed by 0 bases and V by 0 bases; bases with no gene match: 2. The CDR3 is 15 amino acids. The CDR3 here is CASSLEGRASYEQYF. CDR3 nucleotide sequence: TGTGCCAGCAGCTTAGAGGGGAGGGCCTCCTACGAGCAGTACTTC. The complete variable domain, with remaining parts taken from reference TRBV11-2 and TRBJ2-7, reads EAGVAQSPRYKIIEKRQSVAFWCNPISGHATLYWYQQILGQGPKLLIQFQNNGVVDDSQLPKDRFSAERLKGVDSTLKIQPAKLEDSAVYLCASSLEGRASYEQYFGPGTRLTVT.

The rearrangement links TRBV6-1 to TRBJ2-2; no reliable D call. In germline, CDR1 is MNHNS, CDR2 SASEGT. V was clipped by 5 bases and J by 2 bases, with 3 bases between them. The CDR3 has 12 amino acids. The CDR3 sequence is CASSHNTGELFF. The CDR3 DNA reads TGTGCCAGCAGTCACAACACCGGGGAGCTGTTTTTT.

This clone was found a few times. This chain joins TRBV10-3 and TRBJ2-5; 10 bases line up with TRBD2. This CDR3 spans 14 amino acids. Germline assignment: CDR1 ENHRY and CDR2 SYGVKD. V lost 10 bases, J lost 8 bases, and 13 bases stayed unmatched. As DNA, the CDR3 is TGTGCCAGCAGGATGGTATTAGCGGGAGGAACCCAGTACTTC. It encodes CASRMVLAGGTQYF.